The sequence of this T cell receptor (beta chain) was determined in a study of T cell responses to AZD1222 COVID-19 vaccine. As to this clone: Its antigen remains unidentified.

Findings of the study overall: Females outnumbered males among donors, who were mostly white British; clonal diversity was possibly underestimated.

V gave up 5 bases and J gave up 4 bases; unmatched junction bases: 9. Germline values: CDR1 SGHVS, CDR2 FQNEAQ. The CDR3 sequence is 17 residues long. TCRdb's copy holds only in-frame clones and misses some; the assay was immunoSEQ multiplex PCR. In the table there are roughly 160,000 clones, roughly 90% of which are singletons. The genes are TRBV7-8 and TRBJ2-2; TRBD1 matches 11 bases. The receptor's source is an adult in good health. This specimen consisted of peripheral blood, obtained on day 0 of AZD1222 vaccination. The CDR3 nucleotides are TGTGCCAGCAGCCCCCAGGACAGGGGGCTTTCCACCGGGGAGCTGTTTTTT. This gives the protein CASSPQDRGLSTGELFF.